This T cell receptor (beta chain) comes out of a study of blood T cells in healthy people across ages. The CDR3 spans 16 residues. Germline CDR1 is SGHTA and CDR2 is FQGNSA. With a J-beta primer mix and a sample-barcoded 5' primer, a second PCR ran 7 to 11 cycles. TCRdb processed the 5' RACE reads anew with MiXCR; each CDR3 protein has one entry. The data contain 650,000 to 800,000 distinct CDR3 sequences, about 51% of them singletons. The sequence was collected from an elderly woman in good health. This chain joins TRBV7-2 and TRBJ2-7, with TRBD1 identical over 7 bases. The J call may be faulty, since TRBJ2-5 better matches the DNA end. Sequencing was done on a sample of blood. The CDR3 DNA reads TGTGCCAGCAGCGAAACTGACAGGGCCGGACAAGAGACCCAGTACTTC. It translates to CASSETDRAGQETQYF.